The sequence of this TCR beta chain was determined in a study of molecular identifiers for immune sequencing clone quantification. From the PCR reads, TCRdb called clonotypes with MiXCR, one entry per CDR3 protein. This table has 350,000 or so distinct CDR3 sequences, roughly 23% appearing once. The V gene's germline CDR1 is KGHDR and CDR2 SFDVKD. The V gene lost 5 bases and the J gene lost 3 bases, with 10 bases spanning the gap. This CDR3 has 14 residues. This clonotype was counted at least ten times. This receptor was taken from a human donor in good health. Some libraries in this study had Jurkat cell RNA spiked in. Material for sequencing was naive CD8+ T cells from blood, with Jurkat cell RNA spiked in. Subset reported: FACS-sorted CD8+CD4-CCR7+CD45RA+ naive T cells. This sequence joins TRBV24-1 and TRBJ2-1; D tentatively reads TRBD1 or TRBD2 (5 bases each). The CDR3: CATSAGGIYNEQFF. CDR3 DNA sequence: TGTGCCACCAGTGCTGGGGGAATCTACAATGAGCAGTTCTTC.